The clone carrying this TCR beta chain was found a few times. CDR3-region Arm-PCR and iRepertoire HTBI primers produced the TCR beta libraries. Using its own MiXCR run on the multiplex PCR reads, TCRdb lists one record per CDR3 protein. The sample includes approximately 310,000 distinct CDR3 sequences, 15% to 20% of them seen just once. This record comes from a study of regulatory T cells in long-lasting Graves disease. Time point described: newly diagnosed GD, antithyroid drugs for less than 3 months. PBMCs provided the RNA from which the TCR library was made. The sequenced sample was peripheral blood mononuclear cells (PBMCs), obtained at new diagnosis, from a patient treated with antithyroid drugs. The TCR originated in a female donor with Graves disease.

DNA for the CDR3: TGCAGTGCTACCAGAAAGAACACCGGGGAGCTGTTTTTT. Its protein is CSATRKNTGELFF. This chain connects TRBV20-1 to TRBJ2-2; D remains unclear. The CDR3 extends over 13 amino acids. The germline V gene encodes CDR1 DFQATT and CDR2 SNEGSKA (reference sequence). V was clipped by 4 bases and J by 1 base, with 7 bases between them.